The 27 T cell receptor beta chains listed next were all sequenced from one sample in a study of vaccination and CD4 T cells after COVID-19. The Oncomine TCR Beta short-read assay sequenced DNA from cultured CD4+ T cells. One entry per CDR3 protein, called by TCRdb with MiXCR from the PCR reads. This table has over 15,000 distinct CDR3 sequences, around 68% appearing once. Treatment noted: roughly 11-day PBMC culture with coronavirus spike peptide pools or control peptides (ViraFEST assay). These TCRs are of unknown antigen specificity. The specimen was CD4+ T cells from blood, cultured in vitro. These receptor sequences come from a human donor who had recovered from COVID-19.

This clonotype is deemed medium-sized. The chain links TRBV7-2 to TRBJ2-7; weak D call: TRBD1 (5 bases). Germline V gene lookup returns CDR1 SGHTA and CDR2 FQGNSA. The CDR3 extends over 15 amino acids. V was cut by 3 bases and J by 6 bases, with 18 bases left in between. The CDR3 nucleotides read TGTGCCAGCAGCTTTTATCTGGAAGCAGGGTCCGAGCAGTACTTC. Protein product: CASSFYLEAGSEQYF.

CDR3 amino acids: CSAWRRNQPQHF. The CDR3 DNA follows: TGCAGTGCTTGGCGGAGAAATCAGCCCCAGCATTTT. The rearrangement uses TRBV20-1 and TRBJ1-5; D not certain. Looked up from germline, CDR1 is DFQATT and CDR2 is SNEGSKA (reference sequence). The CDR3 extends over 12 amino acids. V was cut by 5 bases and J by 4 bases, with 9 bases left in between.

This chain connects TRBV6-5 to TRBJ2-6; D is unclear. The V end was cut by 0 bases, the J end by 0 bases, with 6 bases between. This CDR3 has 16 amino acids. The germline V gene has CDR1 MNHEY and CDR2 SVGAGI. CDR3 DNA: TGTGCCAGCAGTTACTCGGGCCACTCTGGGGCCAACGTCCTGACTTTC. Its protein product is CASSYSGHSGANVLTF.

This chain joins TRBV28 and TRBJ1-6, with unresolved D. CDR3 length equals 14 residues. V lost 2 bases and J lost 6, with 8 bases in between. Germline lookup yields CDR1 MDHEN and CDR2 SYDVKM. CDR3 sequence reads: CASSLLGVNSPLHF. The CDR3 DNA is TGTGCCAGCAGTTTACTGGGAGTTAATTCACCCCTCCACTTT.

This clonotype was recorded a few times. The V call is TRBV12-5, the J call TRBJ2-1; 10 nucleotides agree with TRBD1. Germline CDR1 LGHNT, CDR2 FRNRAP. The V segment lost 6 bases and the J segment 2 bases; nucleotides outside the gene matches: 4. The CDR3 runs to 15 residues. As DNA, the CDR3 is TGTGCTAGTGGACTGACAGGGGGCCCCTACAATGAGCAGTTCTTC. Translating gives CASGLTGGPYNEQFF.

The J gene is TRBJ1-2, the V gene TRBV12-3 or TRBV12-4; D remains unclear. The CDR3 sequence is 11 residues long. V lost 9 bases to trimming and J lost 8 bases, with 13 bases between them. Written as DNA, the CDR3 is TGTGCCAGTTTGACTGAAGTCGGCTACACCTTC. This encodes CASLTEVGYTF.

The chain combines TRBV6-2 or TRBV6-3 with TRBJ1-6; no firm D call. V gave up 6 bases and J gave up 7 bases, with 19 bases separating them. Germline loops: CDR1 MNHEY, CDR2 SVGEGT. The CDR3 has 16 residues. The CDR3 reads CASSRHSGSPNSPLHF. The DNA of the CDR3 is TGTGCCAGCAGCCGTCACAGCGGGAGCCCGAATTCACCCCTCCACTTT.

This chain's CDR3 is CASRDRGEAFF. The CDR3 bases are TGTGCCAGCCGCGACAGGGGTGAAGCTTTCTTT. The V and J genes are TRBV19 and TRBJ1-1; 8 nucleotides align to TRBD1. Germline V gene lookup returns CDR1 LNHDA and CDR2 SQIVND (reference sequence). The CDR3 is 11 amino acids. The trim removed 9 bases at V and 7 bases at J, leaving 4 bases unmatched.

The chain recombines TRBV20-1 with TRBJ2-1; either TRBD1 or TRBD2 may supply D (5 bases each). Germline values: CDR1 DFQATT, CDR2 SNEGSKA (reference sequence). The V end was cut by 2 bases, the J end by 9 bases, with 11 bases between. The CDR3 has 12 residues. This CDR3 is CSARRSGGEQFF. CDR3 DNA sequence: TGCAGTGCTAGAAGATCTGGGGGTGAGCAGTTCTTC.

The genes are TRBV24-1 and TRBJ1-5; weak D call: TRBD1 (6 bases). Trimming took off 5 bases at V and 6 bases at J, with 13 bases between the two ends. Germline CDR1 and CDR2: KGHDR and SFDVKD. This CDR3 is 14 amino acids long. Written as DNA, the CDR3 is TGTGCCACCAGTGGGGGGCAGGGCGGTCAGCCCCAGCATTTT. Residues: CATSGGQGGQPQHF.

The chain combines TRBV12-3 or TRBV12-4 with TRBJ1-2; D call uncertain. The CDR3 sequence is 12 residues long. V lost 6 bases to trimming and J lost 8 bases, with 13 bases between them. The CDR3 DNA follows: TGTGCCAGCAGCCGACTTGGCGGGGGCTACACCTTC. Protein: CASSRLGGGYTF.

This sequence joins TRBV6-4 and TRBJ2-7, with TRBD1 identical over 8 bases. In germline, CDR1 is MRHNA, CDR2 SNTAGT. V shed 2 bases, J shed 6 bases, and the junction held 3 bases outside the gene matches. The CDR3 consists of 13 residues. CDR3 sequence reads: CASSDNRGAEQYF. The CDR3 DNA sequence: TGTGCCAGCAGTGACAACAGGGGGGCCGAGCAGTACTTC.

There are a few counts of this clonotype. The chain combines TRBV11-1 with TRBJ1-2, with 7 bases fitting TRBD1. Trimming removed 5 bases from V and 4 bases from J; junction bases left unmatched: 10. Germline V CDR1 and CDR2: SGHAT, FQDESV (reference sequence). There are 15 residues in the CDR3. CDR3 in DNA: TGTGCCAGCAGCCCCGACAGGGCGGCAACCTATGGCTACACCTTC. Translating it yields CASSPDRAATYGYTF.

CDR3 protein: CAIRGQGSAEAFF. The CDR3 nucleotides are TGTGCCATCCGAGGACAGGGCTCCGCTGAAGCTTTCTTT. The J gene is TRBJ1-1, the V gene TRBV10-3, with 8 nucleotides matching TRBD1. V was pared by 8 bases and J by 6 bases, with 8 bases of the junction left unmatched. This CDR3 spans 13 amino acids. The germline V gene has CDR1 ENHRY and CDR2 SYGVKD.

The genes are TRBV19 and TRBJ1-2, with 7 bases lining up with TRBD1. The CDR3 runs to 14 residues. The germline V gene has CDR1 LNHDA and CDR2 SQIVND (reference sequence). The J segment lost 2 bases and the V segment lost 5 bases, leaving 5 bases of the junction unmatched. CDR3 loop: CASSAAQGNYGYTF. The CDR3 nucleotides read TGTGCCAGTAGTGCAGCACAGGGGAACTATGGCTACACCTTC.

CDR3 region: CASSLERGGHGYTF. The CDR3 DNA is TGTGCCAGCAGTTTGGAGCGGGGAGGGCATGGCTACACCTTC. This chain links TRBV27 with TRBJ1-2; D gene unclear. The CDR3 has 14 amino acids. Germline-derived CDR1 and CDR2 are MNHEY and SMNVEV (reference sequence). Trimming removed 3 bases at V and 6 bases at J, with 14 bases between.

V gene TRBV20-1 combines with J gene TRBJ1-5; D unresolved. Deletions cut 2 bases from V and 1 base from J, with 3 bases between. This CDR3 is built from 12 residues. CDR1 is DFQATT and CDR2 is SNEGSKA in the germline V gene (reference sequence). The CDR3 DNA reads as TGCAGTGCTAGAAACAGCAATCAGCCCCAGCATTTT. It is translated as CSARNSNQPQHF.

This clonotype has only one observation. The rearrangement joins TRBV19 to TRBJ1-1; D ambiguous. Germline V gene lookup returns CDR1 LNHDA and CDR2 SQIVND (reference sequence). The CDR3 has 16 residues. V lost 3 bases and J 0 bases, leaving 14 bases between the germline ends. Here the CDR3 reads CASSISQERMNTEAFF. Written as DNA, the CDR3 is TGTGCCAGTAGTATCTCCCAGGAAAGAATGAACACTGAAGCTTTCTTT.

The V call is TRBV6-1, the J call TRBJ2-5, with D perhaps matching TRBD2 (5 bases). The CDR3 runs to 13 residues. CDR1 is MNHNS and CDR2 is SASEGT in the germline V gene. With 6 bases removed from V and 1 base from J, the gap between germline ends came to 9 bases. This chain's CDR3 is CASSRGPQETQYF. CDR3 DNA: TGTGCCAGCAGCCGAGGGCCCCAAGAGACCCAGTACTTC.

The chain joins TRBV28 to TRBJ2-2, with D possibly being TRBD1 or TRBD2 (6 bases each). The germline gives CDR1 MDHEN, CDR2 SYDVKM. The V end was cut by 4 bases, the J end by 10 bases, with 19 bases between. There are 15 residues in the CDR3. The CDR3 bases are TGTGCCAGCAGTTCCGGAGGGGGGATGGCGGTGGAGCTGTTTTTT. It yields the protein CASSSGGGMAVELFF.

In nucleotides, the CDR3 is TGTGCCAGCAGCCCGGGGAGGGATACGCAGTATTTT. Its translation: CASSPGRDTQYF. This chain joins TRBV7-2 and TRBJ2-3; a possible D gene is TRBD2 (6 bases). Germline loops: CDR1 SGHTA, CDR2 FQGNSA. CDR3 length equals 12 residues. V was clipped by 5 bases and J by 6 bases, with 9 bases between them.

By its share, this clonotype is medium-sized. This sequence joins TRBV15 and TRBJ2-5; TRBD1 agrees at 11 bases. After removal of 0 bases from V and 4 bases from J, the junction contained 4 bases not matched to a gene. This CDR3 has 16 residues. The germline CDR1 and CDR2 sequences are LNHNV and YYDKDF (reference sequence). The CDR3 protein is CATSREGTGGLETQYF. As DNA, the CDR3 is TGTGCCACCAGCAGAGAGGGGACAGGGGGTTTAGAGACCCAGTACTTC.

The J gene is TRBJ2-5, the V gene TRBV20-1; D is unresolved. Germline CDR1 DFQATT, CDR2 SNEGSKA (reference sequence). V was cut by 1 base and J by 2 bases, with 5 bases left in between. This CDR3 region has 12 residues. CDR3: CSARGRQETQYF. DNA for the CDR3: TGCAGTGCTAGAGGCAGACAAGAGACCCAGTACTTC.

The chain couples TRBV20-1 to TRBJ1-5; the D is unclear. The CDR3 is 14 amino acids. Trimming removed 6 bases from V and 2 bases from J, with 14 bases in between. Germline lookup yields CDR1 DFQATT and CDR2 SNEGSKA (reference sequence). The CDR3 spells CSAPGRFGNQPQHF. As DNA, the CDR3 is TGCAGTGCGCCTGGGAGGTTTGGCAATCAGCCCCAGCATTTT.

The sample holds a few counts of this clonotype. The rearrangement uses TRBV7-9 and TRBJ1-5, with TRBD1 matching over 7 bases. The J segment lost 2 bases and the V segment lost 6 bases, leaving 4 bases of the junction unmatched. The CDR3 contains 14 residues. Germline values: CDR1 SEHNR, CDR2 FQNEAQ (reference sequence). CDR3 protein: CASSSGGGNQPQHF. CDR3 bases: TGTGCCAGCAGTTCAGGGGGGGGCAATCAGCCCCAGCATTTT.

The CDR3 loop is CASSPRSENTGELFF. The CDR3 nucleotides read TGTGCCAGCTCACCTCGGAGCGAGAACACCGGGGAGCTGTTTTTT. This chain connects TRBV18 to TRBJ2-2; D is ambiguous. V was clipped by 3 bases and J by 1 base, with 9 bases between them. This CDR3 has 15 residues. The germline gives CDR1 KGHSH, CDR2 LQKENI.

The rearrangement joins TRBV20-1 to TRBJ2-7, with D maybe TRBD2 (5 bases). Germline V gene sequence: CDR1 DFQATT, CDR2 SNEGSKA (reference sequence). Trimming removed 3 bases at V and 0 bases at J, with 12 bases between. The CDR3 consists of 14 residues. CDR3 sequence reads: CSASWRASSYEQYF. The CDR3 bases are TGCAGTGCTAGCTGGCGGGCCAGCTCCTACGAGCAGTACTTC.